The clone carrying this TCR beta chain was counted a few times. TCR beta rearrangements were amplified from peripheral blood genomic DNA. The data originate from a study of T cell repertoires in aging, cancer and after chemotherapy. The CDR3 runs to 14 residues. Germline V CDR1 and CDR2: SGHDT, YYEEEE. The V gene lost 2 bases and the J gene lost 6 bases, with 14 bases spanning the gap. Rearranged V-D-J TRB sequences were amplified with a mixed TRB-A/B primer pool. TCRdb passed the multiplex PCR reads through MiXCR, listing each CDR3 protein once. In the table there are roughly 6,200 distinct CDR3 sequences, 27% of which are singletons.

V usage is TRBV5-6 and J usage is TRBJ2-5; D not certain. This clonotype originated in a human donor in good health. Sequencing was performed on blood. Here the CDR3 DNA reads TGTGCCAGCAGCTTTTTGGAAAGTTCGAAGACCCAGTACTTC. As protein: CASSFLESSKTQYF. The entire variable domain, with the rest obtained from reference TRBV5-6 and TRBJ2-5, is as follows: DAGVTQSPTHLIKTRGQQVTLRCSPKSGHDTVSWYQQALGQGPQFIFQYYEEEERQRGNFPDRFSGHQFPNYSSELNVNALLLGDSALYLCASSFLESSKTQYFGPGTRLLVL.